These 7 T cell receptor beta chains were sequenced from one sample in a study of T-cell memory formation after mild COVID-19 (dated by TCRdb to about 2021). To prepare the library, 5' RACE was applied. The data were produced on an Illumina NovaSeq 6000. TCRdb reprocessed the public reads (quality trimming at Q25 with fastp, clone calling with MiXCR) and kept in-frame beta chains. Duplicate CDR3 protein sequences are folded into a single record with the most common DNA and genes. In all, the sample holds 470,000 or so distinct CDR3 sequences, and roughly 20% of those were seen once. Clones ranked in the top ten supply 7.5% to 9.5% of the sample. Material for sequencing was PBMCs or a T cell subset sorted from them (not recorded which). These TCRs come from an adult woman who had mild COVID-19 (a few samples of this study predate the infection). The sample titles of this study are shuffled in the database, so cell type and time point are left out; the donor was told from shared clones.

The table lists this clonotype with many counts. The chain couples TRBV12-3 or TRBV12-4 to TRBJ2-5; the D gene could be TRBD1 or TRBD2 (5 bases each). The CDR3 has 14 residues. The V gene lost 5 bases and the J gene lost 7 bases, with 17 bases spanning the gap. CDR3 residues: CASSRDGKYGTQYF. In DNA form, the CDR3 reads TGTGCCAGCAGTCGGGACGGGAAATATGGGACCCAGTACTTC.

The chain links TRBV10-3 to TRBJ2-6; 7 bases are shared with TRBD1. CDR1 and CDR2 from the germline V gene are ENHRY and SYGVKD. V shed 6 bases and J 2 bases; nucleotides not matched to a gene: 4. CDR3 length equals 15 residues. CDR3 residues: CAIRPTGAGANVLTF. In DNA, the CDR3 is TGTGCCATCAGGCCCACAGGGGCTGGGGCCAACGTCCTGACTTTC.

The CDR3 loop is CATSDLGDKGYDEQFF. CDR3 in DNA: TGTGCCACCAGTGATTTGGGGGACAAGGGGTACGATGAGCAGTTCTTC. The rearrangement uses TRBV24-1 and TRBJ2-1; possible D gene TRBD1, 6 bases. The germline V gene encodes CDR1 KGHDR and CDR2 SFDVKD. V lost 0 bases, J lost 8 bases, and 16 bases lay in between. The CDR3 totals 16 residues.

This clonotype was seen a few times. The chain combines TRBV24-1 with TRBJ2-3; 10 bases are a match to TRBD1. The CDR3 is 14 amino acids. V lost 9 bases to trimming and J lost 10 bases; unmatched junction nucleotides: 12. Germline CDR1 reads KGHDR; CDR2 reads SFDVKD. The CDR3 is CATSRDRGNQAQYF. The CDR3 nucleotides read TGTGCCACCTCCCGGGACAGGGGCAATCAGGCGCAGTATTTT.

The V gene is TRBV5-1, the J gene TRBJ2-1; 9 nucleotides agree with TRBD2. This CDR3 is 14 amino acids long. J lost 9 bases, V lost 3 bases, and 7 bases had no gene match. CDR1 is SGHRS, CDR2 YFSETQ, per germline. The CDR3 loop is CASSWSGGPGEQFF. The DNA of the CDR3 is TGCGCCAGCAGCTGGAGCGGGGGGCCGGGTGAGCAGTTCTTC. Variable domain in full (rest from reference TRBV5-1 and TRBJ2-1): KAGVTQTPRYLIKTRGQQVTLSCSPISGHRSVSWYQQTPGQGLQFLFEYFSETQRNKGNFPGRFSGRQFSNSRSEMNVSTLELGDSALYLCASSWSGGPGEQFFGPGTRLTVL.

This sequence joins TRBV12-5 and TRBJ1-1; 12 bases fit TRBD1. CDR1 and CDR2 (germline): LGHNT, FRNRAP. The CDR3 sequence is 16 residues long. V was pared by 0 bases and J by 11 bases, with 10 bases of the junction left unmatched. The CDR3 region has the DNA TGTGCTAGTGGTTTGGTACCGGGGACAGGGGGCCGGCGGGCTTTCTTT. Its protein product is CASGLVPGTGGRRAFF. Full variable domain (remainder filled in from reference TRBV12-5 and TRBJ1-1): DARVTQTPRHKVTEMGQEVTMRCQPILGHNTVFWYRQTMMQGLELLAYFRNRAPLDDSGMPKDRFSAEMPDATLATLKIQPSEPRDSAVYFCASGLVPGTGGRRAFFGQGTRLTVV.

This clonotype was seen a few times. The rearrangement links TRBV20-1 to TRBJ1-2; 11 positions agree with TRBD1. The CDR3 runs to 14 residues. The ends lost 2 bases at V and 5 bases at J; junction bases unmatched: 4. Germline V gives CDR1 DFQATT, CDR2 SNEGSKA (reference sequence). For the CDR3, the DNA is TGCAGTGCTAGAAGCCGGGACAGGGGGTATGGCTACACCTTC. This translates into CSARSRDRGYGYTF.